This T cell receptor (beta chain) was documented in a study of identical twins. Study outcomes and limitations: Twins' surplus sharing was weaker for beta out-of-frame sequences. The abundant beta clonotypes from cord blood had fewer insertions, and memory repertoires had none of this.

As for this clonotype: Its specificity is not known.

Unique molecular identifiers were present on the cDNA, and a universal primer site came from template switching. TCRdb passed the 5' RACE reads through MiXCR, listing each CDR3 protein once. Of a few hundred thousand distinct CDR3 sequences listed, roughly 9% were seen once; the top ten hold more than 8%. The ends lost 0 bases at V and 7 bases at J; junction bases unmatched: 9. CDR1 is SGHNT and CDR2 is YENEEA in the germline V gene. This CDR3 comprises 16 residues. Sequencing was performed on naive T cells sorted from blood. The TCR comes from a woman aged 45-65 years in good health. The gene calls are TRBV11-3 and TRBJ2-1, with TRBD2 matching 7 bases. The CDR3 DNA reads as TGTGCCAGCAGCTTAGACAAGCGGGACGCTGGGAATGAGCAGTTCTTC. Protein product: CASSLDKRDAGNEQFF.